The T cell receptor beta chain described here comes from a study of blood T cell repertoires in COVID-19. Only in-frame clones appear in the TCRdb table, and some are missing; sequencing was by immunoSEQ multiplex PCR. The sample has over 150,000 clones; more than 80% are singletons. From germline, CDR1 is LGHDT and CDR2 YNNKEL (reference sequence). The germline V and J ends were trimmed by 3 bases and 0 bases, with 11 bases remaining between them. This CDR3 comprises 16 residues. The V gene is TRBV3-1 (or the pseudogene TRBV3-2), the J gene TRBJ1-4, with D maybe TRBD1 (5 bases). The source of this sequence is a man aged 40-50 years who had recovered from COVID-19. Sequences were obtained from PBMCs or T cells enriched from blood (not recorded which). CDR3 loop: CASSQLDTSTNEKLFF. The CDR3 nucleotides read TGTGCCAGCAGCCAGTTGGACACCTCAACTAATGAAAAACTGTTTTTT.